This entry features one TCR beta chain sequence. The data belong to a study of blood T cell repertoires in COVID-19. Looking at the study overall: Sources were T cells, B-cell-depleted T cells, or PBMCs; the material itself was cDNA or gDNA.

The protocol was immunoSEQ multiplex PCR, while the TCRdb copy is restricted to in-frame clones and leaves out a portion. Here the sample spans some 80,000 clones, roughly 85% being singletons. The CDR3 loop spans 17 amino acids. J was trimmed by 7 bases and V by 0 bases; bases with no gene match: 12. From germline, CDR1 is MGHRA and CDR2 YSYEKL. V usage is TRBV4-1 and J usage is TRBJ2-1; 7 bases map to TRBD2. The sequenced material came from peripheral blood. The receptor's source is a man in his fifties or sixties with COVID-19, enrolled during active disease. The CDR3 is CASSQDRSAGVVNEQFF. CDR3 bases: TGCGCCAGCAGCCAAGATAGAAGCGCGGGGGTTGTGAATGAGCAGTTCTTC.